One sample yielded the 28 T cell receptor beta chains listed below, sequenced in a study of shared clonotypes between healthy human individuals. Data came from immunoSEQ multiplex PCR; TCRdb stores just in-frame clones and leaves some out. This sample has 490,000 or so clones, with 70% to 85% found just once. The sample comprised PBMCs. The receptors derive from a woman in her forties in good health. Some clones in this sample may be carry-over from other donors' samples.

V gene TRBV9 combines with J gene TRBJ1-1; 7 bases fit TRBD1. Germline V lookup: CDR1 SGDLS, CDR2 YYNGEE. The CDR3 runs 14 residues. Germline trimming cut 5 bases from V and 6 bases from J; bases unmatched to any gene: 10. CDR3: CASSRQGGQAEAFF. For the CDR3, the DNA is TGTGCCAGCAGTAGACAGGGTGGCCAGGCTGAAGCTTTCTTT.

The rearrangement joins TRBV7-2 to TRBJ2-1; 10 nucleotides agree with TRBD2. CDR1 is SGHTA and CDR2 is FQGNSA in the germline V gene. The trim removed 1 base at V and 4 bases at J, leaving 7 bases unmatched. This CDR3 has 17 amino acids. In nucleotides, the CDR3 is TGTGCCAGCAGCTTAGTAGCGGGAGGCCCACCATACAATGAGCAGTTCTTC. It translates to CASSLVAGGPPYNEQFF. Full variable domain (rest looked up from reference TRBV7-2 and TRBJ2-1): GAGVSQSPSNKVTEKGKDVELRCDPISGHTALYWYRQSLGQGLEFLIYFQGNSAPDKSGLPSDRFSAERTGGSVSTLTIQRTQQEDSAVYLCASSLVAGGPPYNEQFFGPGTRLTVL.

The V and J genes are TRBV28 and TRBJ1-4, with TRBD1 identical over 7 bases. This CDR3 spans 17 amino acids. The V gene end was trimmed by 3 bases and the J gene end by 2 bases; junction bases not matched to a gene: 9. In germline, CDR1 is MDHEN, CDR2 SYDVKM. CDR3 nucleotides: TGTGCCAGCAGTTTTCCCTCCAGGGGGAGTACTAATGAAAAACTGTTTTTT. As protein: CASSFPSRGSTNEKLFF. Complete variable domain (other parts from reference TRBV28 and TRBJ1-4): DVKVTQSSRYLVKRTGEKVFLECVQDMDHENMFWYRQDPGLGLRLIYFSYDVKMKEKGDIPEGYSVSREKKERFSLILESASTNQTSMYLCASSFPSRGSTNEKLFFGSGTQLSVL.

The chain carries TRBV5-1 and TRBJ2-7, with 13 bases that match TRBD2. The CDR3 loop spans 15 amino acids. V trimming: 4 bases; J trimming: 3 bases; junction bases outside the gene matches: 4. Germline lookup yields CDR1 SGHRS and CDR2 YFSETQ. The CDR3 DNA reads TGCGCCAGCAGCAAACGGACTAGCGGGAGCTACGAGCAGTACTTC. As protein: CASSKRTSGSYEQYF. Using reference TRBV5-1 and TRBJ2-7 for the parts outside the CDR3, the full variable domain is KAGVTQTPRYLIKTRGQQVTLSCSPISGHRSVSWYQQTPGQGLQFLFEYFSETQRNKGNFPGRFSGRQFSNSRSEMNVSTLELGDSALYLCASSKRTSGSYEQYFGPGTRLTVT.

The chain recombines TRBV6-8 with TRBJ2-6; no firm D call. CDR3 length: 15 residues. Trimming removed 6 bases from V and 0 bases from J, with 9 bases in between. Germline V gene data show CDR1 as MNHGY and CDR2 as SAAAGT. The CDR3 nucleotides are TGTGCCAGCAGCTGGGCCGACTCTGGGGCCAACGTCCTGACTTTC. It codes for CASSWADSGANVLTF.

In regard to this clone: A much larger clone sits a single nucleotide away, making a read error possible. This chain connects TRBV25-1 to TRBJ2-1, with 8 nucleotides matching TRBD1. V shed 5 bases, J shed 5 bases, and the junction held 11 bases outside the gene matches. The CDR3 sequence is 16 residues long. Germline CDR1 and CDR2: MGHDK and SYGVNS. The CDR3 bases are TGTGCCAGCAGTCTGCTACAGGGGGTTGGCGACAATGAGCAGTTCTTC. This encodes CASSLLQGVGDNEQFF.

The chain links TRBV4-3 to TRBJ2-1, with D hard to call. The CDR3 contains 16 residues. Germline-derived CDR1 and CDR2 are LGHNA and YSLEER. V was trimmed by 0 bases and J by 2 bases, leaving 11 bases between them. CDR3 residues: CASSQDSESAYNEQFF. The CDR3 coding sequence is TGCGCCAGCAGCCAAGATTCCGAAAGTGCCTACAATGAGCAGTTCTTC.

V is TRBV7-6 and J is TRBJ2-5, with no clear D. The CDR3 loop spans 12 amino acids. Deletions cut 5 bases from V and 8 bases from J, with 12 bases between. CDR1 is SGHVS and CDR2 is FNYEAQ in the germline V gene. This CDR3 is CASSAPETTQYF. The CDR3 bases are TGTGCCAGCAGCGCCCCAGAAACCACCCAGTACTTC.

A remark on this clone: A much larger clone differs by one base, so this may be a read error. The same CDR3 arises from other DNA sequences in this sample as well. CDR3 protein: CAWSVAAHATNEKLFF. CDR3 nucleotide sequence: TGCGCCTGGAGTGTAGCTGCCCACGCAACTAATGAAAAACTGTTTTTT. This chain uses TRBV30 with TRBJ1-4; D is unresolved. CDR3 size: 16 residues. Germline CDR1 and CDR2: GTSNPN and SVGIG (reference sequence).

This chain uses TRBV2 with TRBJ2-7; 7 bases fit TRBD2. This CDR3 contains 13 residues. V lost 9 bases to trimming and J lost 2 bases; unmatched junction nucleotides: 7. Germline assignment: CDR1 SNHLY and CDR2 FYNNEI. The CDR3 protein is CASLRDYAYEQYF. The CDR3 DNA reads TGTGCCAGTCTCCGGGACTACGCCTACGAGCAGTACTTC.

V and J are TRBV7-8 and TRBJ2-7, with TRBD2 matching over 7 bases. J lost 9 bases, V lost 0 bases, and 11 bases had no gene match. This CDR3 contains 15 residues. Germline V CDR1 and CDR2: SGHVS, FQNEAQ. This CDR3 is CASSLATGGREGQYF. In nucleotides, the CDR3 is TGTGCCAGCAGCTTAGCGACTGGCGGGAGAGAGGGGCAGTACTTC.

The rearrangement joins TRBV7-2 to TRBJ2-2, with D perhaps matching TRBD2 (6 bases). There are 13 residues in the CDR3. Germline CDR1 is SGHTA and CDR2 is FQGNSA. V shed 4 bases and J shed 13 bases, with 16 bases lying between them. The CDR3 here is CASSSTRGTGLFF. The CDR3 bases are TGTGCCAGCAGCTCGACGCGGGGTACGGGGCTGTTTTTT.

The chain links TRBV19 to TRBJ2-7; 8 bases are a match to TRBD2. The CDR3 is made up of 13 amino acids. V lost 5 bases and J lost 2; bases outside the gene matches: 2. CDR1 LNHDA and CDR2 SQIVND come from the germline V gene (reference sequence). The CDR3 reads CASSRREAYEQYF. For the CDR3, the DNA is TGTGCCAGTAGTCGGCGGGAGGCCTACGAGCAGTACTTC.

The rearrangement links TRBV27 to TRBJ1-5; D unclear. Germline assignment: CDR1 MNHEY and CDR2 SMNVEV (reference sequence). CDR3 length equals 17 residues. V lost 4 bases and J lost 3, with 19 bases in between. CDR3 amino acids: CASSSPAGVLDNQPQHF. The CDR3 DNA follows: TGTGCCAGCAGTTCCCCTGCCGGGGTTTTGGACAATCAGCCCCAGCATTTT.

As regards this clone: The sample carries other DNA sequences with the same CDR3. The CDR3 loop reads CAWSAGETQYF. CDR3 sequence (DNA): TGTGCCTGGAGTGCTGGGGAGACCCAGTACTTC. J is TRBJ2-5 and V is TRBV30; D remains unclear. This CDR3 comprises 11 residues. Germline CDR1 and CDR2: GTSNPN and SVGIG (reference sequence). V shed 1 base and J shed 5 bases, with 5 bases lying between them. The full variable domain, rest sourced from reference TRBV30 and TRBJ2-5, is SQTIHQWPATLVQPVGSPLSLECTVEGTSNPNLYWYRQAAGRGLQLLFYSVGIGQISSEVPQNLSASRPQDRQFILSSKKLLLSDSGFYLCAWSAGETQYFGPGTRLLVL.

This chain joins TRBV30 and TRBJ1-2; 9 bases are shared with TRBD1. Germline V gives CDR1 GTSNPN, CDR2 SVGIG (reference sequence). With V trimmed by 5 bases and J by 8 bases, 6 bases remained unmatched. This CDR3 spans 12 amino acids. CDR3 sequence reads: CAWYRGQRGYTF. CDR3 DNA sequence: TGTGCCTGGTACAGGGGGCAGAGAGGCTACACCTTC.

V and J are TRBV30 and TRBJ2-6, with D perhaps matching TRBD2 (5 bases). The ends were cut back, 2 bases at V and 2 bases at J, with 10 bases in the middle. There are 15 residues in the CDR3. The germline gives CDR1 GTSNPN, CDR2 SVGIG (reference sequence). This CDR3 reads CAWSLSGTGANVLTF. DNA for the CDR3: TGTGCCTGGAGTCTGTCCGGGACTGGGGCCAACGTCCTGACTTTC.

This clone was counted once. CDR3 sequence: CSVESGFGTQYF. The CDR3 DNA is TGCAGCGTTGAATCAGGGTTTGGGACCCAGTACTTC. V gene TRBV29-1 combines with J gene TRBJ2-5; tentatively, D is TRBD1 (5 bases). Looked up from germline, CDR1 is SQVTM and CDR2 is ANQGSEA. The CDR3 spans 12 residues. V was cut by 2 bases and J by 7 bases, with 11 bases left in between.

This clone was counted a few times. CDR3 in amino acids: CASSLDPDRGQFF. CDR3 nucleotides: TGTGCCAGCAGCTTAGATCCGGACAGGGGACAGTTCTTC. The chain links TRBV11-2 to TRBJ2-1; 9 positions agree with TRBD1. This CDR3 is built from 13 residues. In germline, CDR1 is SGHAT, CDR2 FQNNGV. V was pared by 0 bases and J by 13 bases, with 4 bases of the junction left unmatched.

This clone is categorized as medium-sized (0.01 to 0.1%). Other DNA sequences in this specimen translate into the identical CDR3. The gene calls are TRBV5-1 and TRBJ2-4, with D possibly matching TRBD2 (5 bases). Germline V lookup: CDR1 SGHRS, CDR2 YFSETQ. V was trimmed by 4 bases and J by 6 bases, leaving 17 bases between them. There are 15 residues in the CDR3. The CDR3 loop reads CASSLEGQPGNIQYF. The DNA for the CDR3 is TGCGCCAGCAGCCTAGAGGGCCAACCCGGAAACATTCAGTACTTC.

This clone was observed many times. This chain connects TRBV6-1 to TRBJ2-2, with D hard to call. Per the germline V gene, CDR1 is MNHNS and CDR2 is SASEGT. The CDR3 runs to 13 residues. V was cut by 10 bases and J by 4 bases, with 13 bases left in between. The CDR3 DNA follows: TGTGCCAACTCTAGGAAAGGCACCGGGGAGCTGTTTTTT. This sequence encodes CANSRKGTGELFF.

The CDR3 coding sequence is TGCGCCAGCAGCTTGGGGGGGACTAGCAATCAGCCCCAGCATTTT. Translated: CASSLGGTSNQPQHF. This rearrangement joins TRBV5-1 to TRBJ1-5; D might be TRBD1 (5 bases). Germline V lookup: CDR1 SGHRS, CDR2 YFSETQ. The germline V and J ends were trimmed by 0 bases and 0 bases, with 7 bases remaining between them. CDR3 length equals 15 residues.

To note about this clone: The junction departs from the called germline gene at one end, perhaps through a read error. For the CDR3, the DNA is TGTGCCAGCAGCACAGGGTTAGGGGGAACTTCTGAAAACACCATATATTTT. Protein product: CASSTGLGGTSENTIYF. The gene calls are TRBV9 and TRBJ1-3; the D gene is possibly TRBD1 (6 bases). The germline V gene encodes CDR1 SGDLS and CDR2 YYNGEE. The CDR3 has 17 amino acids.

The CDR3 nucleotides are TGTGCCAGCAGTTCCCCTGCGACTATCCCTTCTGGAAACACCATATATTTT. Protein product: CASSSPATIPSGNTIYF. The chain links TRBV28 to TRBJ1-3; D uncertain. Deletions cut 4 bases from V and 1 base from J, with 17 bases between. The CDR3 covers 17 residues. CDR1 is MDHEN and CDR2 is SYDVKM in the germline V gene. The entire variable domain, with the rest obtained from reference TRBV28 and TRBJ1-3, is as follows: DVKVTQSSRYLVKRTGEKVFLECVQDMDHENMFWYRQDPGLGLRLIYFSYDVKMKEKGDIPEGYSVSREKKERFSLILESASTNQTSMYLCASSSPATIPSGNTIYFGEGSWLTVV.

The genes are TRBV2 and TRBJ2-5; 11 bases map to TRBD1. The CDR3 length is 14 residues. Per germline, CDR1 SNHLY and CDR2 FYNNEI. After removal of 8 bases from V and 3 bases from J, the junction contained 5 bases not matched to a gene. The CDR3 protein is CASCWDRGKETQYF. In DNA, the CDR3 is TGTGCCAGCTGCTGGGACAGGGGGAAAGAGACCCAGTACTTC.

This chain connects TRBV2 to TRBJ2-7, with 7 bases matching TRBD1. CDR1 SNHLY and CDR2 FYNNEI come from the germline V gene. This CDR3 has 14 amino acids. V lost 7 bases and J lost 2; bases outside the gene matches: 8. CDR3 bases: TGTGCCAGCAACGGACAGGAGAGTCCCTACGAGCAGTACTTC. Amino acid sequence: CASNGQESPYEQYF. Based on the CDR3 plus reference TRBV2 and TRBJ2-7, the full variable domain is EPEVTQTPSHQVTQMGQEVILRCVPISNHLYFYWYRQILGQKVEFLVSFYNNEISEKSEIFDDQFSVERPDGSNFTLKIRSTKLEDSAMYFCASNGQESPYEQYFGPGTRLTVT.

The chain carries TRBV7-9 and TRBJ1-6, with TRBD1 identical over 8 bases. After removal of 6 bases from V and 4 bases from J, the junction contained 5 bases not matched to a gene. This CDR3 is built from 15 residues. Germline CDR1 reads SEHNR; CDR2 reads FQNEAQ (reference sequence). The DNA for the CDR3 is TGTGCCAGCAGTCGGACAGGGACGTATAATTCACCCCTCCACTTT. Its protein is CASSRTGTYNSPLHF.

A single count supports this clone. This chain joins TRBV6-1 and TRBJ1-2; TRBD1 is a possible D gene (5 bases). Trimming pared 8 bases from V and 4 bases from J, leaving 17 bases between. In germline, CDR1 is MNHNS, CDR2 SASEGT. This CDR3 contains 14 residues. Here the CDR3 DNA reads TGTGCCAGCCTACGGGGCGACGGAATCTATGGCTACACCTTC. It codes for CASLRGDGIYGYTF.